The 27 T cell receptor beta chains in this list originate from one sample, sequenced in a study of blood T cell repertoires in COVID-19. Profiled with immunoSEQ multiplex PCR; TCRdb holds only in-frame clones, not every one. The data hold under 500,000 clones, with roughly 90% observed a single time. The specimen was peripheral blood. All receptors come from a woman aged 25 to 39 with acute or convalescent COVID-19.

This clone was detected only once. CDR3 sequence reads: CASSFRGGTGGAYDGYTF. For the CDR3, the DNA is TGTGCCAGCAGCTTCCGGGGTGGTACAGGGGGCGCTTATGATGGCTACACCTTC. The genes are TRBV21-1 and TRBJ1-2; TRBD1, the D gene given by the table, was not confirmed from the DNA. TRBV21-1 has pseudogene status. The CDR3 has 18 amino acids.

This sequence joins TRBV7-9 and TRBJ1-2; weak D call: TRBD1 (6 bases). The CDR3 has 13 residues. Germline CDR1 and CDR2: SEHNR and FQNEAQ (reference sequence). Trimming removed 5 bases at V and 3 bases at J, with 10 bases between. The CDR3 sequence is CASSPWTDYGYTF. The CDR3 coding sequence is TGTGCCAGCAGCCCCTGGACAGACTATGGCTACACCTTC.

The chain uses TRBV10-1 and TRBJ2-7; tentatively, D is TRBD2 (6 bases). V lost 0 bases and J 3 bases, leaving 9 bases between the germline ends. The CDR3 runs to 14 residues. The V gene's germline CDR1 is WNHNN and CDR2 SYGVQD (reference sequence). The CDR3 DNA follows: TGCGCCAGCAGTGAGTCCCCGGGACTCTACGAGCAGTACTTC. Encoded protein: CASSESPGLYEQYF.

About this clone itself: Different DNA sequences within this sample yield the same CDR3. The chain employs TRBV6-5 and TRBJ2-1; 8 nucleotides align to TRBD2. The germline gives CDR1 MNHEY, CDR2 SVGAGI. The CDR3 is 14 amino acids. V lost 3 bases and J lost 6; bases outside the gene matches: 4. The CDR3 nucleotides are TGTGCCAGCAGTTATAGAACTAGCGGCAATGAGCAGTTCTTC. Translated, it gives CASSYRTSGNEQFF.

The chain uses TRBV12-5 and TRBJ1-5; unclear D gene. V was trimmed by 3 bases and J by 6 bases, leaving 9 bases between them. There are 13 residues in the CDR3. Per the germline V gene, CDR1 is LGHNT and CDR2 is FRNRAP. CDR3 residues: CASGLDIGQPQHF. CDR3 coding DNA: TGTGCTAGTGGTTTAGACATTGGTCAGCCCCAGCATTTT.

The gene calls are TRBV9 and TRBJ2-3, with unresolved D. The V and J ends lost 4 bases and 0 bases respectively, with 6 bases between them. The length of the CDR3 is 13 residues. CDR1 and CDR2 from the germline V gene are SGDLS and YYNGEE. The CDR3, as DNA: TGTGCCAGCAGCACACCTAGCACAGATACGCAGTATTTT. Translated, it gives CASSTPSTDTQYF.

This clone was recorded a few times. This chain links TRBV7-7 with TRBJ1-2, with a weak D call TRBD1 (5 bases). Trimming removed 2 bases from V and 4 bases from J, with 20 bases in between. Per germline, CDR1 SSHAT and CDR2 FNYEAQ (reference sequence). The CDR3 length is 17 residues. The CDR3 nucleotides read TGTGCCAGCAGCTTATGTTTCTGGGGCGAGGGACTCTATGGCTACACCTTC. It encodes CASSLCFWGEGLYGYTF.

The chain carries TRBV7-2 and TRBJ1-5; D is ambiguous. The V gene's germline CDR1 is SGHTA and CDR2 FQGNSA. CDR3 length equals 12 residues. V lost 3 bases and J 4 bases, leaving 4 bases between the germline ends. CDR3 DNA: TGTGCCAGCAGCTTTAGAAATCAGCCCCAGCATTTT. Translating gives CASSFRNQPQHF.

The chain employs TRBV4-1 and TRBJ2-7; D call uncertain. Trimming shortened V by 1 base and J by 7 bases, and 11 bases separated the two germline ends. CDR1 is MGHRA and CDR2 is YSYEKL in the germline V gene. The CDR3 sequence is 13 residues long. This CDR3 is CASSQGGSSEQYF. CDR3 nucleotide sequence: TGCGCCAGCAGCCAAGGAGGATCTTCAGAGCAGTACTTC.

The chain is built from TRBV11-2 and TRBJ2-5; TRBD2 is a possible D gene (5 bases). Trimming took off 1 base at V and 7 bases at J, with 16 bases between the two ends. The CDR3 extends over 15 amino acids. The germline gives CDR1 SGHAT, CDR2 FQNNGV. The CDR3 sequence is CASSLGSGVIGTQYF. The CDR3 nucleotides are TGTGCCAGCAGCTTAGGCTCCGGGGTAATCGGGACCCAGTACTTC. Full variable domain (remainder filled in from reference TRBV11-2 and TRBJ2-5): EAGVAQSPRYKIIEKRQSVAFWCNPISGHATLYWYQQILGQGPKLLIQFQNNGVVDDSQLPKDRFSAERLKGVDSTLKIQPAKLEDSAVYLCASSLGSGVIGTQYFGPGTRLLVL.

The chain combines TRBV5-1 with TRBJ1-1; weak D call: TRBD1 (5 bases). The CDR3 is 15 residues long. The V gene lost 0 bases and the J gene lost 0 bases, with 9 bases spanning the gap. Germline V lookup: CDR1 SGHRS, CDR2 YFSETQ. The CDR3 reads CASSLGREVNTEAFF. The CDR3 DNA reads TGCGCCAGCAGCTTGGGCAGGGAGGTGAACACTGAAGCTTTCTTT.

The chain recombines TRBV4-1 with TRBJ2-3, with D unresolved. Trimming shortened V by 0 bases and J by 1 base, and 11 bases separated the two germline ends. This CDR3 has 16 amino acids. Germline values: CDR1 MGHRA, CDR2 YSYEKL. The CDR3 DNA reads as TGCGCCAGCAGCCAAGAGGCGGCGATGCGCACAGATACGCAGTATTTT. Its protein is CASSQEAAMRTDTQYF.

The chain is built from TRBV5-5 and TRBJ1-4; perhaps TRBD1 as D (6 bases). V was clipped by 1 base and J by 0 bases, with 7 bases between them. The germline CDR1 and CDR2 sequences are SGHKS and YYEKEE (reference sequence). This CDR3 is 15 amino acids long. The CDR3, as DNA: TGTGCCAGCAGCTTGTCAGGGGCAACTAATGAAAAACTGTTTTTT. The encoded protein is CASSLSGATNEKLFF.

V usage is TRBV14 and J usage is TRBJ1-1; possibly TRBD1 for D (5 bases). Per the germline V gene, CDR1 is SGHDN and CDR2 is FVKESK. V dropped 4 bases and J dropped 4 bases, with 16 bases sitting between them. The CDR3 is 15 residues long. The CDR3 region has the DNA TGTGCCAGCAGCCGGCCAGGGTCGACTAGCACTGAAGCTTTCTTT. It specifies CASSRPGSTSTEAFF. The complete variable domain, with remaining parts taken from reference TRBV14 and TRBJ1-1, reads EAGVTQFPSHSVIEKGQTVTLRCDPISGHDNLYWYRRVMGKEIKFLLHFVKESKQDESGMPNNRFLAERTGGTYSTLKVQPAELEDSGVYFCASSRPGSTSTEAFFGQGTRLTVV.

The chain combines TRBV9 with TRBJ2-1, with 12 bases aligning to TRBD2. The V segment lost 4 bases and the J segment 1 base; nucleotides outside the gene matches: 6. The V gene's germline CDR1 is SGDLS and CDR2 YYNGEE. This CDR3 is built from 17 residues. CDR3 in DNA: TGTGCCAGCAGCCCATCGACTAGCGGGAGATCCTACAATGAGCAGTTCTTC. It codes for CASSPSTSGRSYNEQFF.

The chain couples TRBV2 to TRBJ2-1; tentative D call: TRBD1 (5 bases). V lost 3 bases, J lost 7 bases, and 10 bases lay in between. CDR1 is SNHLY and CDR2 is FYNNEI in the germline V gene. The CDR3 is 13 residues long. The CDR3 nucleotides read TGTGCCAGCAGTGAGGCAGGGCAAAATGAGCAGTTCTTC. The encoded protein is CASSEAGQNEQFF.

The V and J genes are TRBV5-1 and TRBJ2-1, with 13 bases fitting TRBD2. The CDR3 runs to 14 residues. CDR1 and CDR2 (germline): SGHRS, YFSETQ. V trimming: 4 bases; J trimming: 9 bases; junction bases outside the gene matches: 4. The CDR3: CASSTGLAGTEQFF. In DNA form, the CDR3 reads TGCGCCAGCAGCACGGGACTAGCGGGGACTGAGCAGTTCTTC.

V usage is TRBV20-1 and J usage is TRBJ1-4; unclear D gene. V gave up 6 bases and J gave up 10 bases, with 12 bases separating them. Germline-derived CDR1 and CDR2 are DFQATT and SNEGSKA (reference sequence). The CDR3 is made up of 11 amino acids. In nucleotides, the CDR3 is TGCAGTGCCACCTTTGAGGGAAAACTGTTTTTT. It is translated as CSATFEGKLFF.

Here the CDR3 reads CASSSIQGLAVWETQYF. The CDR3 DNA reads as TGTGCCAGCTCGTCAATACAGGGTTTGGCCGTCTGGGAGACCCAGTACTTC. The chain carries TRBV18 and TRBJ2-5, with D perhaps matching TRBD1 (6 bases). CDR1 is KGHSH, CDR2 LQKENI, per germline. CDR3 length equals 17 residues. Trimming pared 6 bases from V and 5 bases from J, leaving 25 bases between.

The V and J genes are TRBV24-1 and TRBJ2-1; 7 positions agree with TRBD1. This CDR3 has 17 residues. The J segment lost 2 bases and the V segment lost 5 bases, leaving 11 bases of the junction unmatched. Looked up from germline, CDR1 is KGHDR and CDR2 is SFDVKD. CDR3 amino acids: CATSGPDRLGTYNEQFF. CDR3 in DNA: TGTGCCACCAGTGGACCGGACAGGCTAGGAACCTACAATGAGCAGTTCTTC.

The rearrangement links TRBV19 to TRBJ1-1; D ambiguous. CDR3 length: 12 residues. CDR1 and CDR2 (germline): LNHDA, SQIVND (reference sequence). The V gene lost 4 bases and the J gene lost 4 bases, with 7 bases spanning the gap. Here the CDR3 DNA reads TGTGCCAGTAGTACCCTAGGCACTGAAGCTTTCTTT. Its protein is CASSTLGTEAFF. The full variable domain, rest sourced from reference TRBV19 and TRBJ1-1, is DGGITQSPKYLFRKEGQNVTLSCEQNLNHDAMYWYRQDPGQGLRLIYYSQIVNDFQKGDIAEGYSVSREKKESFPLTVTSAQKNPTAFYLCASSTLGTEAFFGQGTRLTVV.

V is TRBV5-1 and J is TRBJ2-2; 8 bases are shared with TRBD2. The length of the CDR3 is 16 residues. The V and J ends lost 0 bases and 7 bases, in that order; junction bases with no gene match: 8. Germline V gives CDR1 SGHRS, CDR2 YFSETQ. The CDR3 loop reads CASSLAGGGINGELFF. The CDR3 DNA reads as TGCGCCAGCAGCTTGGCTGGCGGGGGGATTAACGGGGAGCTGTTTTTT.

The chain carries TRBV7-2 and TRBJ2-7, with 7 bases lining up with TRBD1. There are 15 residues in the CDR3. In germline, CDR1 is SGHTA, CDR2 FQGNSA. V lost 2 bases and J lost 1; bases outside the gene matches: 5. CDR3 nucleotides: TGTGCCAGCAGCTTAATGGGGACAGAATCCTACGAGCAGTACTTC. This codes for CASSLMGTESYEQYF.

The chain has TRBV7-2 and TRBJ1-2, with D possibly being TRBD1 (6 bases). V was clipped by 5 bases and J by 0 bases, with 10 bases between them. The CDR3 has 14 residues. Germline V CDR1 and CDR2: SGHTA, FQGNSA. The CDR3 protein is CASSPGHPNYGYTF. The CDR3 DNA sequence: TGTGCCAGCAGCCCGGGACATCCTAACTATGGCTACACCTTC.

The rearrangement joins TRBV5-4 to TRBJ2-4, with D possibly TRBD2 on 5 matching bases. This CDR3 region has 18 residues. V lost 4 bases to trimming and J lost 1 base, with 21 bases between them. Germline assignment: CDR1 SGHNT and CDR2 YYREEE (reference sequence). The CDR3 region is CASSPVGRGVLAKNIQYF. The CDR3 DNA sequence: TGTGCCAGCAGCCCAGTAGGCCGGGGTGTGTTGGCCAAAAACATTCAGTACTTC. Filled out from reference TRBV5-4 and TRBJ2-4, the complete variable domain reads ETGVTQSPTHLIKTRGQQVTLRCSSQSGHNTVSWYQQALGQGPQFIFQYYREEENGRGNFPPRFSGLQFPNYSSELNVNALELDDSALYLCASSPVGRGVLAKNIQYFGAGTRLSVL.

This clone has just a few counts. The genes are TRBV3-1 (or the pseudogene TRBV3-2) and TRBJ2-5, with a tentative D call TRBD2 (6 bases). Trimming shortened V by 4 bases and J by 3 bases, and 9 bases separated the two germline ends. The germline V gene encodes CDR1 LGHDT and CDR2 YNNKEL (reference sequence). The CDR3 contains 13 residues. This chain's CDR3 is CASSLTSEETQYF. CDR3 DNA: TGTGCCAGCAGCCTGACTAGTGAAGAGACCCAGTACTTC.

The chain joins TRBV28 to TRBJ2-3, with D perhaps matching TRBD2 (5 bases). Trimming left V 3 bases short and J 4 bases short, with 17 bases between. The length of the CDR3 is 16 residues. Germline assignment: CDR1 MDHEN and CDR2 SYDVKM. The CDR3 DNA follows: TGTGCCAGCAGTTTTTGGGCTAGCTACAAGCCAGATACGCAGTATTTT. This encodes CASSFWASYKPDTQYF.